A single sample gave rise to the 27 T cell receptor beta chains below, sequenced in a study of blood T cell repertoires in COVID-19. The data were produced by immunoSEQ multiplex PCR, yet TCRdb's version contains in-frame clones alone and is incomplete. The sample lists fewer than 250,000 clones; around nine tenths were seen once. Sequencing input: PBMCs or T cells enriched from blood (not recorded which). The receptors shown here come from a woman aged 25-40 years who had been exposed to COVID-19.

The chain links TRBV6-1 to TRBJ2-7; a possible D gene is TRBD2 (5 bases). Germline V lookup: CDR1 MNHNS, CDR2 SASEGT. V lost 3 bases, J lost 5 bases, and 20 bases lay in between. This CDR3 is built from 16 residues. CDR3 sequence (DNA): TGTGCCAGCAGTGATAAATTCTCGGGAAAACTGGACGAGCAGTACTTC. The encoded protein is CASSDKFSGKLDEQYF.

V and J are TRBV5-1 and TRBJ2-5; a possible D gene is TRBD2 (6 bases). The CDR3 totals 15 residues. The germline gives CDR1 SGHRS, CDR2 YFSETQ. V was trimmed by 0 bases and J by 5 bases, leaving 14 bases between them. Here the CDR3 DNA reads TGCGCCAGCAGCTTGGTCGTTATGGAGGGGGAGACCCAGTACTTC. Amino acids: CASSLVVMEGETQYF.

As DNA, the CDR3 is TGTGCAAGTCGCGGACAGGACAAAAATCAGCCCCAGCATTTT. Translating gives CASRGQDKNQPQHF. The chain employs TRBV12-2 and TRBJ1-5; the D call TRBD1 from the table was never checked on the DNA. TRBV12-2 is deemed a pseudogene. The CDR3 has 14 amino acids.

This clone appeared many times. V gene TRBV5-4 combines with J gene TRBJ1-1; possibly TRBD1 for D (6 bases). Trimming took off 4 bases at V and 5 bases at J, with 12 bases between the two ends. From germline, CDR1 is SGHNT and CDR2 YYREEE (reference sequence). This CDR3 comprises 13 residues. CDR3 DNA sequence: TGTGCCAGCAGCCTGCAGGGGAGAACTGAAGCTTTCTTT. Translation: CASSLQGRTEAFF. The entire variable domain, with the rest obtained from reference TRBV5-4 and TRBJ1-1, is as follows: ETGVTQSPTHLIKTRGQQVTLRCSSQSGHNTVSWYQQALGQGPQFIFQYYREEENGRGNFPPRFSGLQFPNYSSELNVNALELDDSALYLCASSLQGRTEAFFGQGTRLTVV.

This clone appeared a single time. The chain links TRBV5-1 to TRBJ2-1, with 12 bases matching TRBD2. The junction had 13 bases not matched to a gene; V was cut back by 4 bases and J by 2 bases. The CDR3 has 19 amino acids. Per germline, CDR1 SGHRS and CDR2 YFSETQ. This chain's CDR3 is CASSQKSSGRAYTYNEQFF. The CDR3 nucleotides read TGCGCCAGCAGCCAAAAATCTAGCGGGAGGGCCTATACCTACAATGAGCAGTTCTTC.

CDR3 nucleotide sequence: TGTGCCAGTTCAACGCATCCCAGTCAGCCCCAGCATTTT. Its translation is CASSTHPSQPQHF. V usage is TRBV18 and J usage is TRBJ1-5, with D unresolved. Deletions cut 9 bases from V and 6 bases from J, with 15 bases between. Per the germline V gene, CDR1 is KGHSH and CDR2 is LQKENI. The CDR3 totals 13 residues.

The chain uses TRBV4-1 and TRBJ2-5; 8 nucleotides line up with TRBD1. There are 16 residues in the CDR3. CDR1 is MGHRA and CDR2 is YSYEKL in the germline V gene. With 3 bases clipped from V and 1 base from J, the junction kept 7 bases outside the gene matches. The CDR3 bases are TGCGCCAGCAGCCATCCGACAGGGGTCTTCCAAGAGACCCAGTACTTC. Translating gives CASSHPTGVFQETQYF.

Written as DNA, the CDR3 is TGTGCCAGCAGTTTAGGGGCGCCTGTTGGCTACACCTTC. Translated, it gives CASSLGAPVGYTF. The chain employs TRBV12-3 or TRBV12-4 and TRBJ1-2, with no clear D. The CDR3 loop spans 13 amino acids. Trimming removed 1 base at V and 7 bases at J, with 10 bases between.

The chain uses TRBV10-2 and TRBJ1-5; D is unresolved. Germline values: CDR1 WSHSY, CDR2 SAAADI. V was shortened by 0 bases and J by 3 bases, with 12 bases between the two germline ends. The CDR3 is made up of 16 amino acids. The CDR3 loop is CASSESIMQYNQPQHF. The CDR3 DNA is TGCGCCAGCAGTGAGTCGATTATGCAGTACAATCAGCCCCAGCATTTT.

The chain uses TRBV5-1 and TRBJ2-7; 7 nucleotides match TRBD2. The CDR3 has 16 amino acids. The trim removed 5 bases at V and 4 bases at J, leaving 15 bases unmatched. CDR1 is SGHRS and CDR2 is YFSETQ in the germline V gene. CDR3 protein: CASSYNLQGGPYEQYF. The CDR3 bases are TGCGCCAGCAGTTACAACCTTCAGGGAGGGCCTTACGAGCAGTACTTC.

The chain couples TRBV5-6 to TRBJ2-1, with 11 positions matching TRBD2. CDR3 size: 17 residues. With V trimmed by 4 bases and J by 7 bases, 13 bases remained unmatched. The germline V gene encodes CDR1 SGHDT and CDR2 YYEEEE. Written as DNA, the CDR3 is TGTGCCAGCAGCCCCCAGCCCACTAGCGGGAGTCGAAATGAGCAGTTCTTC. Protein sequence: CASSPQPTSGSRNEQFF.

The CDR3 coding sequence is TGTGCCAGTAGTAGGACAGTCTTGAACACTGAAGCTTTCTTT. Amino acid sequence: CASSRTVLNTEAFF. The chain has TRBV19 and TRBJ1-1; possibly TRBD1 for D (6 bases). The germline CDR1 and CDR2 sequences are LNHDA and SQIVND (reference sequence). V lost 4 bases and J 0 bases, leaving 9 bases between the germline ends. This CDR3 is 14 amino acids long.

The CDR3 DNA reads TGCAGTGCTAGTCGGGGGGACAAAGCTGGATGGAGCGGGAGGCTCGTTGAGCAGTTCTTC. It is translated as CSASRGDKAGWSGRLVEQFF. The chain is built from TRBV20-1 and TRBJ2-1, with 9 bases aligning to TRBD2. Germline CDR1 and CDR2: DFQATT and SNEGSKA (reference sequence). The CDR3 contains 20 residues. Losses at the gene ends were 3 bases for V and 9 bases for J; bases not matched to a gene: 27.

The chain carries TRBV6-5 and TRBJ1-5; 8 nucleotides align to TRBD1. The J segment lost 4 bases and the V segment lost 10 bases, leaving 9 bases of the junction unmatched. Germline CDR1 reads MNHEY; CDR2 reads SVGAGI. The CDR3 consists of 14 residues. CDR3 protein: CATRQGMGNQPQHF. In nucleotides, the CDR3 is TGTGCCACCAGACAGGGGATGGGGAATCAGCCCCAGCATTTT.

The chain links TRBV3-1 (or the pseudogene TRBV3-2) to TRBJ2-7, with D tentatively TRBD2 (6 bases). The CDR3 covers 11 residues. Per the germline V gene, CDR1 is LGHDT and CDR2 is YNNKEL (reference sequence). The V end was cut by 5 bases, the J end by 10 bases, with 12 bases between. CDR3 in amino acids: CASSVRDSQYF. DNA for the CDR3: TGTGCCAGCAGCGTCCGGGACTCCCAGTACTTC.

The CDR3 region is CASSLQRPGGAYGYTF. The CDR3 DNA follows: TGTGCCAGCTCCCTCCAAAGGCCCGGGGGAGCCTATGGCTACACCTTC. V and J are TRBV18 and TRBJ1-2; TRBD1 might be the D (5 bases). CDR1 is KGHSH and CDR2 is LQKENI in the germline V gene. The CDR3 consists of 16 residues. The V end lost 6 bases, the J end lost 4 bases, and 21 bases lay between the germline ends. The whole variable domain, filled in from reference TRBV18 and TRBJ1-2, reads NAGVMQNPRHLVRRRGQEARLRCSPMKGHSHVYWYRQLPEEGLKFMVYLQKENIIDESGMPKERFSAEFPKEGPSILRIQQVVRGDSAAYFCASSLQRPGGAYGYTFGSGTRLTVV.

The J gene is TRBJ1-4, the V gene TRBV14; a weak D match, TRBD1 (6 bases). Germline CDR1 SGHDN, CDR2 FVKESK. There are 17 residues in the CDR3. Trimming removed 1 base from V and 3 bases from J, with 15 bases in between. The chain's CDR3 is CASSQGRAGASNEKLFF. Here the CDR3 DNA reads TGTGCCAGCAGCCAAGGCCGAGCAGGGGCCTCTAATGAAAAACTGTTTTTT.

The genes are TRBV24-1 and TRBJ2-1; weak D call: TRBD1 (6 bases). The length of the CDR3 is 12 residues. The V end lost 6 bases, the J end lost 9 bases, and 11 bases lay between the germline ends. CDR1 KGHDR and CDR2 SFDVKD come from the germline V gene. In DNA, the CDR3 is TGTGCCACCAGTAACAGGGCCGGTGAGCAGTTCTTC. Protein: CATSNRAGEQFF.

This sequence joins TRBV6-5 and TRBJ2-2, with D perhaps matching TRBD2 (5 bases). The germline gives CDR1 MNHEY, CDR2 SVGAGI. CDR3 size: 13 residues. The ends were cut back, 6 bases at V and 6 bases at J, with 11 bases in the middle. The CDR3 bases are TGTGCCAGCAGCCCAACTAGATCCGGGGAGCTGTTTTTT. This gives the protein CASSPTRSGELFF.

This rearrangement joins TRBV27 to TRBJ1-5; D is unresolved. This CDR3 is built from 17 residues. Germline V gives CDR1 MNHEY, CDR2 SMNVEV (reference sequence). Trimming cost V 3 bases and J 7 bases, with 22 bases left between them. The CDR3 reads CASSFKIRSIEVQPQHF. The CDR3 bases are TGTGCCAGCAGTTTTAAAATCCGCTCTATAGAGGTACAGCCCCAGCATTTT.

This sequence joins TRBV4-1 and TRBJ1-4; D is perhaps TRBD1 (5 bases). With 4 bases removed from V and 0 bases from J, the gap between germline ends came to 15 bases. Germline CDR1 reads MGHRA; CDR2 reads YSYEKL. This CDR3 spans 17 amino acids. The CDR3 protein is CASSPDPPQATNEKLFF. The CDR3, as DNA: TGCGCCAGCAGCCCCGACCCCCCACAGGCAACTAATGAAAAACTGTTTTTT.

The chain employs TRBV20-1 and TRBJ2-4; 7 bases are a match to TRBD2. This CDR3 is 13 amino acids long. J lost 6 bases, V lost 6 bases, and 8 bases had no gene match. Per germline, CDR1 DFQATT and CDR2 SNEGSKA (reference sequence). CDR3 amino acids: CSASGTNRNIQYF. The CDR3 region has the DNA TGCAGTGCCAGTGGGACTAATCGAAACATTCAGTACTTC.

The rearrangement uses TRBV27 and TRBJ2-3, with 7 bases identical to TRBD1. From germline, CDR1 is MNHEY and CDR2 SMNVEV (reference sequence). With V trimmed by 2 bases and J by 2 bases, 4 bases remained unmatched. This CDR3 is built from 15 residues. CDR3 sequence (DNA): TGTGCCAGCAGTTTACGACAGGGAAACACAGATACGCAGTATTTT. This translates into CASSLRQGNTDTQYF.

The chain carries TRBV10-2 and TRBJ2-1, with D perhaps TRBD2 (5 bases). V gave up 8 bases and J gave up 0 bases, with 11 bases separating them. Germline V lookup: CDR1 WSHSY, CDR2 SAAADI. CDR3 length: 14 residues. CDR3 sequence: CASGWTRSYNEQFF. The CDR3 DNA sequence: TGCGCCAGCGGATGGACTCGCTCCTACAATGAGCAGTTCTTC.

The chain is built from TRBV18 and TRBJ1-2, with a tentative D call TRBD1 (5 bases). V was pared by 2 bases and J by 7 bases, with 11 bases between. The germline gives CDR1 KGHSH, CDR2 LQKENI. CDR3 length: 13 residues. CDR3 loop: CASSPKGLGGYTF. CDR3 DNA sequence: TGTGCCAGCTCACCAAAGGGGCTGGGTGGCTACACCTTC. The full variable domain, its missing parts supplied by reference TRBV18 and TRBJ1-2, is NAGVMQNPRHLVRRRGQEARLRCSPMKGHSHVYWYRQLPEEGLKFMVYLQKENIIDESGMPKERFSAEFPKEGPSILRIQQVVRGDSAAYFCASSPKGLGGYTFGSGTRLTVV.

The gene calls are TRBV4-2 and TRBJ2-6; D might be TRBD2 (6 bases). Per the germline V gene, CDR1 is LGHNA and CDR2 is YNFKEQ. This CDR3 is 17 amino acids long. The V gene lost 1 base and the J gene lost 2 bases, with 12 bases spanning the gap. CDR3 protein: CASSQGWGDPGANVLTF. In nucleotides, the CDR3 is TGTGCCAGCAGCCAAGGGTGGGGGGACCCTGGGGCCAACGTCCTGACTTTC.

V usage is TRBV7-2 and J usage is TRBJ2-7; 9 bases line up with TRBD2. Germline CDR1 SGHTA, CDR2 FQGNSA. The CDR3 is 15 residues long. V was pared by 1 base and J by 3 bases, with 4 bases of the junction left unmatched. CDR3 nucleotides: TGTGCCAGCAGCTTAGGCCCTAGCGGGGTCTACGAGCAGTACTTC. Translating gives CASSLGPSGVYEQYF.